A single sample gave rise to the 5 T cell receptor beta chains below, sequenced in a study of beta chain features in type 1 diabetes. Investigators reverse transcribed all isolated RNA, so they sequenced expressed TCRB transcripts. Assay used: immunoSEQ multiplex PCR; TCRdb lists only in-frame clones, some missing. The table shows roughly 610,000 clones, with around 16% occurring only once. The sequenced sample consisted of naive CD4+ T cells from blood. The source is a man between 18 and 29 years old in good health.

This clone was counted between two and nine times. The rearrangement links TRBV11-2 to TRBJ2-7, with 7 bases aligning to TRBD1. The CDR3 sequence is 17 residues long. Trimming removed 4 bases from V and 6 bases from J; junction bases left unmatched: 18. Per the germline V gene, CDR1 is SGHAT and CDR2 is FQNNGV. The CDR3 DNA reads TGTGCCAGCAGCTACCAAGCATTCCGGGACAGAGTTCCCGAGCAGTACTTC. The encoded protein is CASSYQAFRDRVPEQYF.

The DNA of the CDR3 is TGTGCCAGCGGAACGACAGGGATTGTCTTTGGGGCCAACGTCCTGACTTTC. Amino acids: CASGTTGIVFGANVLTF. This rearrangement joins TRBV27 to TRBJ2-6; TRBD1 aligns across 7 bases. Unmatched junction bases numbered 13, after V lost 8 bases and J lost 3 bases. CDR1 MNHEY and CDR2 SMNVEV come from the germline V gene (reference sequence). This CDR3 region has 17 residues.

J is TRBJ2-5 and V is TRBV9, with 7 bases lining up with TRBD1. V shed 6 bases, J shed 2 bases, and the junction held 4 bases outside the gene matches. Per the germline V gene, CDR1 is SGDLS and CDR2 is YYNGEE. This CDR3 region has 13 residues. CDR3 sequence: CASTRQGQETQYF. Written as DNA, the CDR3 is TGTGCCAGCACCAGACAGGGTCAAGAGACCCAGTACTTC. Filled out from reference TRBV9 and TRBJ2-5, the complete variable domain reads DSGVTQTPKHLITATGQRVTLRCSPRSGDLSVYWYQQSLDQGLQFLIQYYNGEERAKGNILERFSAQQFPDLHSELNLSSLELGDSALYFCASTRQGQETQYFGPGTRLLVL.

This clone was counted between two and nine times. The V and J genes are TRBV28 and TRBJ1-4; D remains unclear. The V end was cut by 6 bases, the J end by 12 bases, with 29 bases between. The CDR3 runs 17 residues. The germline V gene has CDR1 MDHEN and CDR2 SYDVKM. CDR3 in DNA: TGTGCCAGCAGCCGTGTTCAGTCCCAAGGCCCTCTTCCCCAACTGTTTTTT. This gives the protein CASSRVQSQGPLPQLFF. The variable domain in full, with the rest retrieved from reference TRBV28 and TRBJ1-4, is DVKVTQSSRYLVKRTGEKVFLECVQDMDHENMFWYRQDPGLGLRLIYFSYDVKMKEKGDIPEGYSVSREKKERFSLILESASTNQTSMYLCASSRVQSQGPLPQLFFGSGTQLSVL.

A few counts support this clone. CDR3 amino acids: CATSRVWGAQHF. CDR3 nucleotides: TGTGCCACCAGCAGAGTCTGGGGGGCCCAGCATTTT. The gene calls are TRBV15 and TRBJ1-5; D is possibly TRBD1 (5 bases). The CDR3 sequence is 12 residues long. CDR1 and CDR2 (germline): LNHNV, YYDKDF (reference sequence). V was trimmed by 1 base and J by 11 bases, leaving 9 bases between them. Together with reference TRBV15 and TRBJ1-5, the CDR3 gives the full variable domain: DAMVIQNPRYQVTQFGKPVTLSCSQTLNHNVMYWYQQKSSQAPKLLFHYYDKDFNNEADTPDNFQSRRPNTSFCFLDIRSPGLGDTAMYLCATSRVWGAQHFGDGTRLSIL.